The 27 T cell receptor beta chains below all came from one sample that was sequenced in a study of OX40 agonist ivuxolimab in advanced cancers. Measured with immunoSEQ multiplex PCR; TCRdb has only the in-frame clones, and not every one. This repertoire shows some 16,000 clones, 86% found once; its top ten account for just under 4%. The sample consisted of CD4+ or CD8+ T cells sorted from blood, taken in a trial of the OX40 agonist ivuxolimab. The receptors come from an adult with an advanced solid tumor such as melanoma, head and neck, liver or kidney cancer.

The chain recombines TRBV29-1 with TRBJ2-3; 8 bases map to TRBD2. Trimming cost V 6 bases and J 0 bases; bases outside gene matches: 2. The CDR3 is 13 residues long. The V gene's germline CDR1 is SQVTM and CDR2 ANQGSEA. CDR3 residues: CSVRGRSTDTQYF. The DNA of the CDR3 is TGCAGCGTGCGCGGGAGGAGCACAGATACGCAGTATTTT.

This clone was detected a few times. The chain couples TRBV6-5 to TRBJ1-5; TRBD1 matches 10 bases. Germline V gene data show CDR1 as MNHEY and CDR2 as SVGAGI. The CDR3 sequence is 14 residues long. V lost 10 bases, J lost 2 bases, and 5 bases stayed unmatched. In nucleotides, the CDR3 is TGTGCCACCAAGACAGGGGGCCGCAATCAGCCCCAGCATTTT. Its translation: CATKTGGRNQPQHF.

V and J are TRBV19 and TRBJ2-1, with a tentative D call TRBD2 (6 bases). Germline V gene data show CDR1 as LNHDA and CDR2 as SQIVND (reference sequence). This CDR3 is 14 amino acids long. The V gene lost 5 bases and the J gene lost 4 bases, with 12 bases spanning the gap. Written as DNA, the CDR3 is TGTGCCAGTAGTTCCCAACGGGGGTACAATGAGCAGTTCTTC. Its protein is CASSSQRGYNEQFF. The complete variable domain, with remaining parts taken from reference TRBV19 and TRBJ2-1, reads DGGITQSPKYLFRKEGQNVTLSCEQNLNHDAMYWYRQDPGQGLRLIYYSQIVNDFQKGDIAEGYSVSREKKESFPLTVTSAQKNPTAFYLCASSSQRGYNEQFFGPGTRLTVL.

The chain has TRBV7-2 and TRBJ2-4; either TRBD1 or TRBD2 may supply D (5 bases each). V was cut by 9 bases and J by 0 bases, with 15 bases left in between. CDR1 is SGHTA, CDR2 FQGNSA, per germline. CDR3 length: 15 amino acids. CDR3 sequence (DNA): TGTGCCAGGAGAGCTGGGACGCTAGCCAAAAACATTCAGTACTTC. It specifies CARRAGTLAKNIQYF.

This chain uses TRBV29-1 with TRBJ2-5, with D hard to call. The CDR3 is 12 amino acids. CDR1 SQVTM and CDR2 ANQGSEA come from the germline V gene. V lost 5 bases, J lost 4 bases, and 11 bases lay in between. The DNA for the CDR3 is TGCAGCGTTTCCGGGTTAGGAGAGACCCAGTACTTC. Its translation: CSVSGLGETQYF.

Notes on this clone: Germline and junction disagree at one end, which may indicate a read error. The chain recombines TRBV5-1 with TRBJ2-3, with unresolved D. CDR3 size: 16 residues. Germline-derived CDR1 and CDR2 are SGHRS and YFSETQ. The CDR3 DNA is TGCGCCAGCAGCATCACCGGCGGCTTTAGCACAGATACGCGGTATTTT. Translating gives CASSITGGFSTDTRYF.

V and J are TRBV27 and TRBJ2-1; 13 nucleotides agree with TRBD2. V lost 1 base, J lost 0 bases, and 3 bases stayed unmatched. The CDR3 contains 18 residues. Germline CDR1 and CDR2: MNHEY and SMNVEV (reference sequence). Here the CDR3 reads CASSLFGLAGVSYNEQFF. The CDR3 region has the DNA TGTGCCAGCAGTTTATTTGGACTAGCGGGGGTCTCCTACAATGAGCAGTTCTTC.

The chain carries TRBV18 and TRBJ1-5; D gene uncertain. CDR1 and CDR2 from the germline V gene are KGHSH and LQKENI. The V end lost 6 bases, the J end lost 4 bases, and 13 bases lay between the germline ends. This CDR3 comprises 14 residues. This CDR3 is CASSLSEKNQPQHF. Written as DNA, the CDR3 is TGTGCCAGCTCTCTTTCAGAGAAAAATCAGCCCCAGCATTTT.

This clone was seen once. The chain carries TRBV28 and TRBJ1-3; D is unclear. The V gene lost 1 base and the J gene lost 2 bases, with 6 bases spanning the gap. Germline-derived CDR1 and CDR2 are MDHEN and SYDVKM. CDR3 length: 14 residues. CDR3 bases: TGTGCCAGCAGTTTATTAGGGCCTGGAAACACCATATATTTT. Translation gives CASSLLGPGNTIYF.

J is TRBJ1-6 and V is TRBV27; weak D call: TRBD1 (5 bases). This CDR3 region has 14 residues. CDR1 and CDR2 (germline): MNHEY, SMNVEV (reference sequence). Trimming removed 5 bases from V and 4 bases from J, with 9 bases in between. CDR3 sequence reads: CASSPRQYNSPLHF. The CDR3 region has the DNA TGTGCCAGCAGTCCCCGACAGTATAATTCACCCCTCCACTTT.

The chain recombines TRBV7-7 with TRBJ2-3; D not resolved. This CDR3 spans 15 amino acids. Germline CDR1 is SSHAT and CDR2 is FNYEAQ (reference sequence). Trimming shortened V by 1 base and J by 0 bases, and 8 bases separated the two germline ends. The CDR3: CASSLGGISTDTQYF. CDR3 bases: TGTGCCAGCAGCTTAGGCGGTATTAGCACAGATACGCAGTATTTT.

CDR3 coding DNA: TGCGCCAGCAGCCAAGACTCAATGGCAGGGGGCACTGAAGCTTTCTTT. Translated: CASSQDSMAGGTEAFF. This chain uses TRBV4-1 with TRBJ1-1; 7 positions agree with TRBD1. This CDR3 is built from 16 residues. Germline trimming cut 0 bases from V and 4 bases from J; bases unmatched to any gene: 8. In germline, CDR1 is MGHRA, CDR2 YSYEKL.

This clone was observed a few times. Written as DNA, the CDR3 is TGTGCCAGCAGCACCGGACTCAGCTACGAGCAGTACTTC. Protein: CASSTGLSYEQYF. The chain joins TRBV9 to TRBJ2-7; TRBD2 is a possible D gene (5 bases). CDR3 length equals 13 residues. The ends were cut back, 4 bases at V and 3 bases at J, with 11 bases in the middle. The germline CDR1 and CDR2 sequences are SGDLS and YYNGEE.

V is TRBV19 and J is TRBJ2-1, with TRBD2 matching 9 bases. The CDR3 is 15 residues long. With V trimmed by 3 bases and J by 4 bases, 4 bases remained unmatched. From germline, CDR1 is LNHDA and CDR2 SQIVND (reference sequence). The CDR3: CASSISGRPYNEQFF. In DNA form, the CDR3 reads TGTGCCAGTAGTATTAGCGGGAGACCGTACAATGAGCAGTTCTTC.

This clone was detected only once. The chain employs TRBV4-2 and TRBJ1-4; TRBD1 matches at 8 bases. Per germline, CDR1 LGHNA and CDR2 YNFKEQ. The CDR3 totals 19 residues. V shed 2 bases and J 0 bases; nucleotides not matched to a gene: 11. In DNA form, the CDR3 reads TGTGCCAGCAGCCAACCCTCGACAGGGGTGATAGCAACTAATGAAAAACTGTTTTTT. Protein: CASSQPSTGVIATNEKLFF.

The V and J genes are TRBV4-3 and TRBJ2-7, with D perhaps matching TRBD2 (6 bases). Looked up from germline, CDR1 is LGHNA and CDR2 is YSLEER. V dropped 5 bases and J dropped 3 bases, with 14 bases sitting between them. This CDR3 has 14 residues. The CDR3 DNA reads as TGCGCCAGCAGCAAGGTTGCGGGAAACTACGAGCAGTACTTC. Translation gives CASSKVAGNYEQYF.

Turning to this clone: One end of the junction fails to match germline, which may point to a read error. This specimen includes other DNA sequences encoding the same CDR3. This chain connects TRBV19 to TRBJ1-5; D is unclear. The CDR3 is 13 residues long. Looked up from germline, CDR1 is LNHDA and CDR2 is SQIVND (reference sequence). For the CDR3, the DNA is TGCGCCAGTAGTTTGGGAAGCAATCAGCCCCAGCATTTT. Its translation: CASSLGSNQPQHF.

The rearrangement links TRBV14 to TRBJ2-5; D ambiguous. The V gene's germline CDR1 is SGHDN and CDR2 FVKESK. This CDR3 contains 16 residues. The V and J ends lost 0 bases and 2 bases respectively, with 13 bases between them. The CDR3 sequence: CASSQDGLVGQETQYF. CDR3 coding DNA: TGTGCCAGCAGCCAAGATGGGTTGGTGGGGCAAGAGACCCAGTACTTC.

The chain combines TRBV6-6 with TRBJ1-1, with TRBD1 as a possible D gene (5 bases). Trimming left V 9 bases short and J 6 bases short, with 23 bases between. The CDR3 is made up of 15 amino acids. Looked up from germline, CDR1 is MNHNY and CDR2 is SVGAGI (reference sequence). This chain's CDR3 is CASRQPEGFGSEAFF. CDR3 nucleotides: TGTGCCAGTCGGCAACCAGAGGGGTTTGGGTCTGAAGCTTTCTTT.

This chain uses TRBV11-2 with TRBJ2-1; 9 nucleotides match TRBD2. Germline V lookup: CDR1 SGHAT, CDR2 FQNNGV. The CDR3 sequence is 15 residues long. V gave up 3 bases and J gave up 2 bases; unmatched junction bases: 2. The CDR3 here is CASSLAGGTYNEQFF. For the CDR3, the DNA is TGTGCCAGCAGCTTGGCGGGGGGGACCTACAATGAGCAGTTCTTC.

As concerns this clone: One junction end does not reproduce the germline sequence, and a read error may be involved. This chain links TRBV6-4 with TRBJ1-3, with D unresolved. The length of the CDR3 is 15 residues. The germline CDR1 and CDR2 sequences are MRHNA and SNTAGT. The CDR3 DNA reads TGTGCCAGCAGTGACTCGAGAGGGATCTGGAAACACCATATATTT. This codes for CASSDSRGIWKHHIF.

The CDR3 loop reads CSARGLYGYTF. CDR3 sequence (DNA): TGCAGTGCTAGAGGACTATATGGCTACACCTTC. The chain carries TRBV20-1 and TRBJ1-2; D call uncertain. Trimming took 1 base from V and 5 from J, leaving 5 bases between them. This CDR3 contains 11 residues. The germline CDR1 and CDR2 sequences are DFQATT and SNEGSKA (reference sequence).

The chain combines TRBV7-2 with TRBJ2-5; 10 nucleotides match TRBD2. CDR1 and CDR2 (germline): SGHTA, FQGNSA. Unmatched junction bases numbered 5, after V lost 3 bases and J lost 1 base. This CDR3 is built from 16 residues. CDR3 DNA sequence: TGTGCCAGCAGCTTGAGCGGGAGGGGGCCCCAAGAGACCCAGTACTTC. The encoded protein is CASSLSGRGPQETQYF.

V gene TRBV28 combines with J gene TRBJ2-1, with D unclear. The V gene lost 2 bases and the J gene lost 0 bases, with 11 bases spanning the gap. CDR3 length: 16 residues. Germline CDR1 reads MDHEN; CDR2 reads SYDVKM. CDR3 amino acids: CASSLGWPSSYNEQFF. In nucleotides, the CDR3 is TGTGCCAGCAGTTTAGGATGGCCGAGCTCCTACAATGAGCAGTTCTTC.

The chain couples TRBV7-2 to TRBJ2-5; D is uncertain. The V gene's germline CDR1 is SGHTA and CDR2 FQGNSA. This CDR3 comprises 14 residues. Trimming took off 2 bases at V and 2 bases at J, with 9 bases between the two ends. Written as DNA, the CDR3 is TGTGCCAGCAGCTTAAGCCCCACACAAGAGACCCAGTACTTC. Translated, it gives CASSLSPTQETQYF.

This rearrangement joins TRBV19 to TRBJ1-4; TRBD1 aligns across 7 bases. The CDR3 length is 15 residues. Trimming took 4 bases from V and 2 from J; bases not matched to a gene: 4. Germline V gene data show CDR1 as LNHDA and CDR2 as SQIVND (reference sequence). CDR3 protein: CASSRDRFTNEKLFF. DNA for the CDR3: TGTGCCAGTAGTAGGGACAGATTTACTAATGAAAAACTGTTTTTT.

V gene TRBV27 combines with J gene TRBJ2-3; 9 bases are shared with TRBD1. Unmatched junction bases numbered 4, after V lost 4 bases and J lost 14 bases. The CDR3 is 11 residues long. Per germline, CDR1 MNHEY and CDR2 SMNVEV (reference sequence). The CDR3 DNA sequence: TGTGCCAGCAGTTGGACAGGGGCCGTGTATTTT. Encoded protein: CASSWTGAVYF.